The 17 T cell receptor beta chains given below trace back to one sample, sequenced in a study of shared clonotypes between healthy human individuals. Some clones are missing from TCRdb's copy, which holds only in-frame ones; the method was immunoSEQ multiplex PCR. The table records fewer than 2.5 million clones, approximately 93% of them present only once. Input material: naive CD4+ T cells from PBMCs. Indicated subset: CD45RA+ positively selected. Receptors were obtained from a man younger than 35 in good health. Some clones in this sample may be carry-over from other donors' samples.

V and J are TRBV5-1 and TRBJ2-1, with D unclear. CDR3 length: 20 amino acids. V lost 5 bases, J lost 0 bases, and 27 bases lay in between. Germline CDR1 SGHRS, CDR2 YFSETQ. The CDR3 DNA is TGCGCCAGCAGTGGCCTATCCCGCGCGCTCGAGATGCACTCCTACAATGAGCAGTTCTTC. This sequence encodes CASSGLSRALEMHSYNEQFF.

Remarks on this clone: This same CDR3 is encoded by further DNA sequences in the sample. Written as DNA, the CDR3 is TGCGCCAGCAGCTTCGGGGGAGGCACAGATACGCAGTATTTT. Translating gives CASSFGGGTDTQYF. J is TRBJ2-3 and V is TRBV5-1; D may be TRBD2 (6 bases). CDR3 length equals 14 residues. Germline CDR1 and CDR2: SGHRS and YFSETQ. Between the trimmed V and J ends, which lost 2 bases and 1 base, there was a span of 8 bases.

This chain uses TRBV6-1 with TRBJ2-5, with 9 nucleotides matching TRBD1. CDR1 is MNHNS and CDR2 is SASEGT in the germline V gene. This CDR3 region has 13 residues. V was pared by 6 bases and J by 5 bases, with 4 bases of the junction left unmatched. CDR3 region: CASRGTGPETQYF. CDR3 nucleotides: TGTGCCAGCAGGGGGACAGGGCCGGAGACCCAGTACTTC.

This clone was observed a few times. The rearrangement joins TRBV19 to TRBJ1-1; D gene uncertain. CDR1 LNHDA and CDR2 SQIVND come from the germline V gene (reference sequence). The CDR3 sequence is 13 residues long. V shed 1 base and J shed 4 bases, with 7 bases lying between them. Here the CDR3 DNA reads TGTGCCAGTAGTATAGGGCGGTTCACTGAAGCTTTCTTT. Residues: CASSIGRFTEAFF.

V gene TRBV18 combines with J gene TRBJ2-7; D may be TRBD2 (6 bases). The CDR3 extends over 18 amino acids. CDR1 and CDR2 from the germline V gene are KGHSH and LQKENI. The ends were cut back, 6 bases at V and 3 bases at J, with 27 bases in the middle. The CDR3 coding sequence is TGTGCCAGCTCGCTTGGGTGGCTAGCGAGAACCACAGGCTACGAGCAGTACTTC. This sequence encodes CASSLGWLARTTGYEQYF.

The chain uses TRBV7-3 and TRBJ2-7; D uncertain. Trimming took off 6 bases at V and 6 bases at J, with 15 bases between the two ends. Per the germline V gene, CDR1 is SGHTA and CDR2 is FQGTGA. This CDR3 is 13 amino acids long. CDR3 loop: CASSSNRGVEQYF. CDR3 nucleotide sequence: TGTGCCAGCAGTTCAAACCGCGGAGTCGAGCAGTACTTC.

The rearrangement uses TRBV18 and TRBJ2-2; 10 bases fit TRBD2. This CDR3 region has 17 residues. Trimming removed 1 base from V and 6 bases from J; junction bases left unmatched: 8. Germline V CDR1 and CDR2: KGHSH, LQKENI. The CDR3 DNA follows: TGTGCCAGCTCACCACTAGGACTAGCGGTAAGGCCCGGGGAGCTGTTTTTT. The encoded protein is CASSPLGLAVRPGELFF.

The CDR3 reads CASSPTSAGGPRTGELFF. CDR3 nucleotides: TGTGCCAGCAGTCCAACCTCTGCAGGGGGCCCGCGCACCGGGGAGCTGTTTTTT. This chain uses TRBV27 with TRBJ2-2, with 8 bases aligning to TRBD1. After removal of 5 bases from V and 4 bases from J, the junction contained 15 bases not matched to a gene. CDR1 MNHEY and CDR2 SMNVEV come from the germline V gene (reference sequence). This CDR3 region has 18 residues.

This chain joins TRBV2 and TRBJ1-2; no firm D call. Germline CDR1 SNHLY, CDR2 FYNNEI. Trimming removed 6 bases at V and 1 base at J, with 6 bases between. The CDR3 covers 12 residues. The CDR3 DNA reads TGTGCCAGCAGGGACGTTAACTATGGCTACACCTTC. It specifies CASRDVNYGYTF.

The chain links TRBV5-1 to TRBJ1-1; tentative D call: TRBD1 (5 bases). This CDR3 is built from 14 residues. Germline CDR1 reads SGHRS; CDR2 reads YFSETQ. V was cut by 6 bases and J by 2 bases, with 14 bases left in between. In DNA form, the CDR3 reads TGCGCCAGCATCCTTGGGGGGGTAAACACTGAAGCTTTCTTT. Its protein product is CASILGGVNTEAFF.

The rearrangement joins TRBV11-3 to TRBJ2-3; TRBD2 is a possible D gene (6 bases). V lost 2 bases and J 3 bases, leaving 12 bases between the germline ends. Germline-derived CDR1 and CDR2 are SGHNT and YENEEA. The CDR3 contains 15 residues. The CDR3 DNA sequence: TGTGCCAGCAGCTTAAACAGCGGGCATACAGATACGCAGTATTTT. This encodes CASSLNSGHTDTQYF.

CDR3 DNA: TGTGCCGGACTAGGGGAGGGGGCGGACACTGAAGCTTTCTTT. It specifies CAGLGEGADTEAFF. The rearrangement joins TRBV6-4 to TRBJ1-1, with TRBD1 matching 7 bases. Germline assignment: CDR1 MRHNA and CDR2 SNTAGT. The V and J ends lost 11 bases and 3 bases, in that order; junction bases with no gene match: 12. The CDR3 has 14 residues.

The chain has TRBV19 and TRBJ2-7, with 10 bases lining up with TRBD2. CDR3 length: 15 residues. Germline V CDR1 and CDR2: LNHDA, SQIVND (reference sequence). With V trimmed by 2 bases and J by 4 bases, 5 bases remained unmatched. CDR3 DNA sequence: TGTGCCAGTAGTATATGGGCTAGCGGGAGATACGAGCAGTACTTC. Translating it yields CASSIWASGRYEQYF.

This clone appeared a few times. The V call is TRBV2, the J call TRBJ1-5, with D perhaps matching TRBD1 (6 bases). The length of the CDR3 is 15 residues. Trimming stripped 8 bases from V and 3 bases from J, with 17 bases between. The germline V gene has CDR1 SNHLY and CDR2 FYNNEI. As DNA, the CDR3 is TGTGCCAGCCGGACGGGGGGCTCCATCAATCAGCCCCAGCATTTT. As protein: CASRTGGSINQPQHF.

V gene TRBV9 combines with J gene TRBJ1-6; D is possibly TRBD1 (6 bases). The germline V gene encodes CDR1 SGDLS and CDR2 YYNGEE. Trimming took 5 bases from V and 8 from J, leaving 17 bases between them. The CDR3 loop spans 15 amino acids. CDR3 loop: CASRRDIGWDSPLHF. DNA of the CDR3: TGTGCCAGCAGACGGGACATCGGGTGGGATTCACCCCTCCACTTT.

The chain links TRBV5-8 to TRBJ2-3; TRBD2 matches 9 bases. The V gene's germline CDR1 is SGHTS and CDR2 YDEGEE. The J segment lost 4 bases and the V segment lost 4 bases, leaving 13 bases of the junction unmatched. This CDR3 has 17 amino acids. In DNA form, the CDR3 reads TGTGCCAGCAGCCAGGATGGGGTAGCGGGAGATGCAGATACGCAGTATTTT. Translating it yields CASSQDGVAGDADTQYF.

This clone appeared a few times. V gene TRBV25-1 combines with J gene TRBJ1-1; D gene unclear. CDR1 is MGHDK and CDR2 is SYGVNS in the germline V gene. Between the trimmed V and J ends, which lost 6 bases and 4 bases, there was a span of 9 bases. The CDR3 is 12 residues long. In nucleotides, the CDR3 is TGTGCCAGCAGCCCGACCGGCACTGAAGCTTTCTTT. As protein: CASSPTGTEAFF.